This TCR beta chain was identified during a study of vaccination effects on CD4 cells after COVID-19. About the research overall: It was a median of 72 days after the second dose that post-vaccine samples were obtained.

Using immunoSEQ multiplex PCR, the repertoire was profiled, and TCRdb retains in-frame clones only, with some absent. Among 80,000 to 95,000 clones listed, around four fifths were seen once. Turning to this clone: The antigen remains undetermined.

Before sequencing, viral peptide pools were used by the ViraFEST assay to expand antigen-specific CD4+ T cells. After about 10 days in culture, the CD4+ T cells were isolated. Of the BNT162b2 and mRNA-1273 vaccines, participants received two doses of one or the other. Neither prior SARS-CoV-2 infection nor positive nucleocapsid antibodies were present in the vaccine recipients. Study-level results: Substantial clonal contraction characterized both infection- and vaccine-induced clones late after vaccination.

Trimming shortened V by 0 bases and J by 3 bases, and 9 bases separated the two germline ends. The CDR3 contains 15 residues. Germline CDR1 is SGHRS and CDR2 is YFSETQ. This TCR was sampled from a human donor who received a COVID-19 vaccine. The source material was CD4+ T cells from PBMCs cultured with HCoV-OC43 spike peptides, sampled after COVID-19 vaccination. Subset: HCoV-OC43 spike overlapping peptide pool stimulation. The chain carries TRBV5-1 and TRBJ2-2; D is possibly TRBD1 (5 bases). The CDR3 nucleotides read TGCGCCAGCAGCTTGGTGGCAGGGCACACCGGGGAGCTGTTTTTT. The encoded protein is CASSLVAGHTGELFF.